This T cell receptor (beta chain) stems from a study of cytomegalovirus exposure and HLA in healthy donors. As for this clone: Its antigen remains unidentified.

Primers: 60 Vbeta forward and 13 Jbeta reverse. TCRdb keeps only in-frame clones here, not all; method: immunoSEQ multiplex PCR. The table records about 110,000 clones, about 80% of them present only once. The V and J ends lost 0 bases and 8 bases respectively, with 18 bases between them. The germline CDR1 and CDR2 sequences are SGHDT and YYEEEE. The CDR3 is made up of 16 amino acids. Study observations and caveats: Sequence variants that were highly shared formed a cluster that was likely a sequencing artifact. Later on, an analysis showed TCR association rates differing by HLA locus, with DRB1 the most and HLA-C the fewest. A later analysis, which compared TCR beta chains of equal frequency, found the HLA-associated ones more clonally expanded. Despite most TCR sequences being rare, some public TCRs occurred in many donors.

The chain recombines TRBV5-6 with TRBJ2-1; no reliable D call. The sample comprised PBMCs. The clonotype comes from a woman between 45 and 65 years old in good health and CMV-seropositive. The CDR3 DNA reads as TGTGCCAGCAGCTTGGCGGCGGCCCCAAGTCGGGATGAGCAGTTCTTC. Translated, it gives CASSLAAAPSRDEQFF. Looking up the rest from reference TRBV5-6 and TRBJ2-1 gives the full variable domain: DAGVTQSPTHLIKTRGQQVTLRCSPKSGHDTVSWYQQALGQGPQFIFQYYEEEERQRGNFPDRFSGHQFPNYSSELNVNALLLGDSALYLCASSLAAAPSRDEQFFGPGTRLTVL.